One sample yielded the 21 T cell receptor beta chains listed below, sequenced in a study of T cells after posttransplantation cyclophosphamide. The assay was immunoSEQ multiplex PCR, and TCRdb's table has in-frame clones only and misses some. Listed for the sample are more than 10,000 clones, none seen a single time. Busulfan-fludarabine conditioning, marrow transplant, and cyclophosphamide on days +3 and +4 were administered. This material consisted of PBMCs, taken after allogeneic stem cell transplant with posttransplant cyclophosphamide. These receptors all stem from a female patient between 35 and 55 years old who received an allogeneic stem cell transplant from an unrelated donor, was CMV-positive, and had acute GVHD only. Certain T cells may be donor cells from the graft.

This clone was detected many times. V and J are TRBV19 and TRBJ2-2, with unresolved D. The CDR3 has 15 amino acids. CDR1 and CDR2 (germline): LNHDA, SQIVND (reference sequence). Between the trimmed V and J ends, which lost 5 bases and 3 bases, there was a span of 13 bases. CDR3 coding DNA: TGTGCCAGTAGTTTCCTAACCTTTGACACCGGGGAGCTGTTTTTT. Amino acids: CASSFLTFDTGELFF.

The chain combines TRBV11-2 with TRBJ1-6; no definite D call. Germline CDR1 reads SGHAT; CDR2 reads FQNNGV. The CDR3 sequence is 14 residues long. Trimming left V 3 bases short and J 8 bases short, with 11 bases between. CDR3 sequence: CASSLVGFDSPLHF. The CDR3 DNA is TGTGCCAGCAGCTTGGTGGGCTTTGATTCACCCCTCCACTTT.

The CDR3 reads CASSKATLLDPSHPSPFSGNTIYF. The CDR3 nucleotides are TGTGCCAGCAGCAAAGCTACCCTTTTGGACCCTAGCCACCCTTCGCCGTTTTCTGGAAACACCATATATTTT. The V gene is TRBV21-1, the J gene TRBJ1-3. TRBV21-1 is a recognized pseudogene. The CDR3 has 24 amino acids.

DNA of the CDR3: TGTGCCAGCAGTTTATTTTTGGGGGCGTCCCCGGGTGAAAAACTGTTTTTT. Its translation: CASSLFLGASPGEKLFF. The chain uses TRBV28 and TRBJ1-4, with D possibly matching TRBD1 (6 bases). Trimming cost V 1 base and J 7 bases, with 19 bases left between them. Germline assignment: CDR1 MDHEN and CDR2 SYDVKM. The CDR3 loop spans 17 amino acids.

This clone has ten or more counts. The genes are TRBV30 and TRBJ2-7, with 7 bases aligning to TRBD1. CDR3 length equals 11 residues. Looked up from germline, CDR1 is GTSNPN and CDR2 is SVGIG (reference sequence). Germline trimming cut 8 bases from V and 2 bases from J; bases unmatched to any gene: 3. The CDR3 DNA follows: TGTGCCACGGGACAGCCCTACGAGCAGTACTTC. Its protein product is CATGQPYEQYF.

The chain recombines TRBV2 with TRBJ2-5, with a weak D call TRBD2 (6 bases). The germline gives CDR1 SNHLY, CDR2 FYNNEI. The CDR3 runs to 12 residues. Deletions cut 7 bases from V and 5 bases from J, with 11 bases between. The CDR3 loop reads CASKTSGETQYF. As DNA, the CDR3 is TGTGCCAGCAAGACTAGTGGGGAGACCCAGTACTTC.

This clone was picked up many times. The chain combines TRBV28 with TRBJ2-1; the match to TRBD2 covers 12 bases. CDR1 MDHEN and CDR2 SYDVKM come from the germline V gene. CDR3 length: 16 residues. V lost 5 bases to trimming and J lost 7 bases; unmatched junction nucleotides: 9. The CDR3 spells CASSTLAGGSGNEQFF. DNA of the CDR3: TGTGCCAGCAGTACCCTAGCGGGAGGGTCGGGGAATGAGCAGTTCTTC.

This clone appeared many times. The chain couples TRBV6-6 to TRBJ2-7, with D unresolved. The CDR3 is made up of 13 amino acids. Trimming cost V 4 bases and J 3 bases, with 10 bases left between them. Germline CDR1 and CDR2: MNHNY and SVGAGI (reference sequence). The DNA for the CDR3 is TGTGCCAGCAGTTCGGGTTCTGACTACGAGCAGTACTTC. Translated, it gives CASSSGSDYEQYF.

This clone occurred many times. CDR3 DNA sequence: TGCAGCGTTGAAATTTCGGGGACAGGGGATCTGCAGTACTTC. This encodes CSVEISGTGDLQYF. This chain connects TRBV29-1 to TRBJ2-7; 10 bases are a match to TRBD1. There are 14 residues in the CDR3. The trim removed 2 bases at V and 9 bases at J, leaving 10 bases unmatched. Germline-derived CDR1 and CDR2 are SQVTM and ANQGSEA.

Ten or more counts support this clone. CDR3 nucleotide sequence: TGTGCCAGCAGCCCCGTTGACAGGGAATATCGCGCTAACGAGCAGTACTTC. It codes for CASSPVDREYRANEQYF. The genes are TRBV5-7 and TRBJ2-7, with 7 bases matching TRBD1. TRBV5-7 is sorted into the ORF group, with uncertain function. The V segment lost 4 bases and the J segment 5 bases; nucleotides outside the gene matches: 18. The CDR3 contains 17 residues.

The V gene is TRBV5-6, the J gene TRBJ2-5, with TRBD2 matching 8 bases. V was pared by 4 bases and J by 6 bases, with 2 bases of the junction left unmatched. The CDR3 runs 12 residues. The germline V gene has CDR1 SGHDT and CDR2 YYEEEE. This CDR3 reads CASSRGGQTQYF. CDR3 nucleotides: TGTGCCAGCAGCCGCGGGGGGCAGACCCAGTACTTC.

This chain joins TRBV10-3 and TRBJ2-3; 11 bases are shared with TRBD2. Looked up from germline, CDR1 is ENHRY and CDR2 is SYGVKD. CDR3 length: 14 residues. The V and J ends lost 11 bases and 4 bases, in that order; junction bases with no gene match: 8. CDR3 in DNA: TGTGCCTCCAGACTAGCGGGGACCTCAGATACGCAGTATTTT. The encoded protein is CASRLAGTSDTQYF.

This clone was picked up many times. V and J are TRBV7-6 and TRBJ2-7; 14 bases match TRBD2. The CDR3 has 14 amino acids. The germline gives CDR1 SGHVS, CDR2 FNYEAQ. Trimming cost V 5 bases and J 5 bases; bases outside gene matches: 2. The CDR3: CASSPGLAGDEQYF. The CDR3 DNA sequence: TGTGCCAGCAGCCCGGGACTAGCGGGAGACGAGCAGTACTTC.

This clone has only a few counts. The chain carries TRBV2 and TRBJ2-3; a possible D gene is TRBD2 (5 bases). The germline V and J ends were trimmed by 4 bases and 3 bases, with 14 bases remaining between them. CDR1 is SNHLY and CDR2 is FYNNEI in the germline V gene. The CDR3 is 15 residues long. For the CDR3, the DNA is TGTGCCAGCAGTGGTGTGTCACTAGATACAGATACGCAGTATTTT. This translates into CASSGVSLDTDTQYF.

This clone was counted many times. Germline and junction disagree at one end, which may indicate a read error. The rearrangement joins TRBV7-7 to TRBJ2-2; 7 nucleotides match TRBD1. CDR3 length: 18 amino acids. Germline values: CDR1 SSHAT, CDR2 FNYEAQ (reference sequence). The CDR3 is CASSSDLRDRSNTGELFF. CDR3 coding DNA: TGTGCTAGCAGCTCGGATCTCCGGGACAGAAGTAATACCGGGGAGCTGTTTTTT.

This clone was counted at least ten times. V and J are TRBV5-1 and TRBJ1-5; no firm D call. The germline V gene encodes CDR1 SGHRS and CDR2 YFSETQ. Trimming removed 0 bases from V and 3 bases from J, with 4 bases in between. The CDR3 is 13 residues long. As DNA, the CDR3 is TGCGCCAGCAGCTTGGACATCAATCAGCCCCAGCATTTT. Amino acids: CASSLDINQPQHF.

This clone was found many times. The genes are TRBV19 and TRBJ1-1, with TRBD1 matching over 7 bases. Germline CDR1 LNHDA, CDR2 SQIVND (reference sequence). J gave up 7 bases and V 5 bases, and 16 bases lay outside the gene matches. This CDR3 spans 16 amino acids. DNA for the CDR3: TGTGCCAGTAGTCCTTGGACAGGTCGAAAGGGCTTTGAAGCTTTCTTT. Translating it yields CASSPWTGRKGFEAFF. Combining the CDR3 with reference TRBV19 and TRBJ1-1 gives the whole variable domain DGGITQSPKYLFRKEGQNVTLSCEQNLNHDAMYWYRQDPGQGLRLIYYSQIVNDFQKGDIAEGYSVSREKKESFPLTVTSAQKNPTAFYLCASSPWTGRKGFEAFFGQGTRLTVV.

This clone occurred many times. The rearrangement uses TRBV5-6 and TRBJ2-7; the D gene is possibly TRBD2 (6 bases). The germline V gene encodes CDR1 SGHDT and CDR2 YYEEEE. The CDR3 spans 12 residues. V was trimmed by 4 bases and J by 3 bases, leaving 8 bases between them. The DNA for the CDR3 is TGTGCCAGCAGCACGACTAGCTACGAGCAGTACTTC. This sequence encodes CASSTTSYEQYF.

This clone has more than one count but fewer than ten. The gene calls are TRBV7-9 and TRBJ2-7; D perhaps matches TRBD1 (6 bases). The ends were cut back, 6 bases at V and 3 bases at J, with 9 bases in the middle. The CDR3 is made up of 12 amino acids. Germline V gene data show CDR1 as SEHNR and CDR2 as FQNEAQ (reference sequence). CDR3: CASRDSFYEQYF. CDR3 nucleotides: TGTGCCAGCAGGGACAGCTTCTACGAGCAGTACTTC.

V gene TRBV27 combines with J gene TRBJ2-3; TRBD2 matches 11 bases. V lost 4 bases to trimming and J lost 2 bases; unmatched junction nucleotides: 5. This CDR3 has 16 amino acids. CDR1 and CDR2 (germline): MNHEY, SMNVEV (reference sequence). The CDR3 sequence is CASSSTSGEYTDTQYF. The CDR3 region has the DNA TGTGCCAGCAGTTCGACTAGCGGGGAATACACAGATACGCAGTATTTT.

This clone was detected ten times or more. The same CDR3 also results from other DNA sequences found in this sample. The J gene is TRBJ1-5, the V gene TRBV6-1, with 9 positions matching TRBD1. V lost 0 bases to trimming and J lost 0 bases; unmatched junction nucleotides: 12. In germline, CDR1 is MNHNS, CDR2 SASEGT. The CDR3 consists of 20 residues. The CDR3 here is CASSEAYRVGTGISNQPQHF. The CDR3 coding sequence is TGTGCCAGCAGTGAAGCCTATCGGGTTGGGACAGGGATTAGCAATCAGCCCCAGCATTTT.